These T cell receptor beta chains were read from a single sample in a study of shared clonotypes between healthy human individuals. The assay was immunoSEQ multiplex PCR, and TCRdb's table has in-frame clones only and misses some. Of some 500,000 clones in the sample, approximately 77% were seen once. The material sequenced was PBMCs. These receptors all stem from a woman between 40 and 50 years old in good health. Some clones in this sample may be carry-over from other donors' samples. CDR3s include the opening cysteine and the closing phenylalanine or tryptophan. A D gene is named only where the DNA matches it firmly. Rows may omit the clone size; those that give it use once, few, many or a size class.

TRBJ2-1 . TRBV29-1 . TGCAGCGGGGCCGCAGGGATATACAATGAGCAGTTCTTC CSGAAGIYNEQFF
TRBJ1-5 . TRBV13 few TGTGCCAGCAGCCTAGGGGGTCGCAATCAGCCCCAGCATTTT CASSLGGRNQPQHF
TRBJ2-5 . TRBV7-9 many TGTGCCAGCAGCCCCCCAGAGGCTAGCCCCGAGACCCAGTACTTC CASSPPEASPETQYF
TRBJ1-2 TRBD1 TRBV5-1 . TGCGCCAGTAGGGACAGCGGGGGACCGGGGTATTATGGCTACACCTTC CASRDSGGPGYYGYTF
TRBJ2-2 TRBD2 TRBV18 . TGTGCCAGCTCACCCACTAGCGAACCCACCGGGGAGCTGTTTTTT CASSPTSEPTGELFF
TRBJ2-1 TRBD2 TRBV29-1 once TGCAGCGTTGAAGGACTAGCGGGAGACAATGAGCAGTTCTTC CSVEGLAGDNEQFF
TRBJ2-5 TRBD1 TRBV11-2 . TGTGCCAGCAGCTCCGGGACAGGGTCGGTGACCCAGTACTTC CASSSGTGSVTQYF
TRBJ2-7 . TRBV15 . TGTGCCACCAGCAAGGGACAGGGACTAGACGAGCAGTACTTC CATSKGQGLDEQYF
TRBJ2-7 TRBD2 TRBV7-2 . TGTGCCAGCAGCTTAGGAGGGACTAGGCAGCAGTACTTC CASSLGGTRQQYF
TRBJ2-6 TRBD1 TRBV5-1 . TGCGCCAGCAGCATTACCATCGGGACAGCCGGGGCCAACGTCCTGACTTTC CASSITIGTAGANVLTF
TRBJ2-2 . TRBV19 . TGTGCCAGCACCCGATTGAACACCGGGGAGCTGTTTTTT CASTRLNTGELFF
TRBJ2-3 . TRBV28 . TGTGCCAGCAGTCCCCCAGGGTCAAGGACAGATACGCAGTATTTT CASSPPGSRTDTQYF
TRBJ1-5 . TRBV19 . TGTGCCAGTAGTGTCACCCTCATGGGGACTTATAGCAATCAGCCCCAGCATTTT CASSVTLMGTYSNQPQHF
TRBJ2-2 . TRBV6-5 . TGTGCCAGCACCGACGGGGGCACCGGGGAGCTGTTTTTT CASTDGGTGELFF
TRBJ2-3 . TRBV15 . TGTGCCACCAGCAAGTCCCGCACAGATACGCAGTATTTT CATSKSRTDTQYF
TRBJ2-5 TRBD2 TRBV2 . TGTGCCAGCAAGTACGAAGCGGGAGGACCCGAGACCCAGTACTTC CASKYEAGGPETQYF
TRBJ2-2 TRBD2 TRBV4-2 . TGTGCCAGCAGCCAAGCTCAAGCGGGAGGGGACACCGGGGAGCTGTTTTTT CASSQAQAGGDTGELFF
TRBJ2-5 TRBD1 TRBV7-9 . TGTGCCAGCAGCCTCCTAAGGGGGCGGCTTCAAGAGACCCAGTACTTC CASSLLRGRLQETQYF